Listed here are 21 T cell receptor beta chains from one sample, sequenced in a study of CD8+ T cells in alopecia areata. Treatment: oral pan-JAK inhibitor, 5-10 mg twice daily. Sequencing templates came from extracted RNA that was reverse transcribed into cDNA. The table came from immunoSEQ multiplex PCR; TCRdb's copy has only in-frame clones and leaves some out. The repertoire holds a few hundred thousand clones, with about three fifths as singletons. Source: CD4+ T cells sorted from blood, taken around week 54, from a patient treated with tofacitinib. The receptors were sampled from a human donor with alopecia areata.

This chain connects TRBV30 to TRBJ1-1; D is unresolved. The germline V gene encodes CDR1 GTSNPN and CDR2 SVGIG (reference sequence). The CDR3 loop spans 14 amino acids. The germline V and J ends were trimmed by 4 bases and 0 bases, with 12 bases remaining between them. CDR3: CAWTRITMNTEAFF. DNA of the CDR3: TGTGCCTGGACCAGAATAACCATGAACACTGAAGCTTTCTTT.

This chain links TRBV29-1 with TRBJ2-7; weak D call: TRBD2 (5 bases). Trimming removed 5 bases from V and 7 bases from J, with 15 bases in between. Germline values: CDR1 SQVTM, CDR2 ANQGSEA. This CDR3 comprises 12 residues. This CDR3 is CSVQERSVEQYF. As DNA, the CDR3 is TGCAGCGTTCAGGAGCGTAGCGTAGAGCAGTACTTC.

This clone has only a few counts. The chain employs TRBV30 and TRBJ2-2; D not certain. CDR1 GTSNPN and CDR2 SVGIG come from the germline V gene (reference sequence). This CDR3 region has 15 residues. V lost 4 bases to trimming and J lost 2 bases, with 14 bases between them. DNA of the CDR3: TGTGCCTGGACGGCCGGGTTATTAAACACCGGGGAGCTGTTTTTT. Amino acids: CAWTAGLLNTGELFF.

The V and J genes are TRBV14 and TRBJ2-3; D may match TRBD1 or TRBD2 (6 bases each). V lost 3 bases and J lost 1, with 11 bases in between. The CDR3 consists of 15 residues. Germline CDR1 SGHDN, CDR2 FVKESK. As DNA, the CDR3 is TGTGCCAGCAGCCAGTCGGGGGCCCGCACAGATACGCAGTATTTT. Residues: CASSQSGARTDTQYF.

V is TRBV2 and J is TRBJ2-3, with a weak D call TRBD2 (5 bases). The CDR3 is 13 residues long. From germline, CDR1 is SNHLY and CDR2 FYNNEI. V gave up 7 bases and J gave up 5 bases, with 13 bases separating them. CDR3 in DNA: TGTGCCAGCAAGTCCGGGATCATAGATACGCAGTATTTT. Amino acid sequence: CASKSGIIDTQYF.

The CDR3 protein is CASRRQSNQPQHF. The DNA for the CDR3 is TGTGCCAGCAGGAGACAGAGCAATCAGCCCCAGCATTTT. The rearrangement links TRBV2 to TRBJ1-5; a weak D match, TRBD1 (5 bases). The V gene's germline CDR1 is SNHLY and CDR2 FYNNEI. The V end lost 6 bases, the J end lost 1 base, and 7 bases lay between the germline ends. The CDR3 is 13 residues long.

The CDR3 loop reads CASSPDNRGSFEQFF. In DNA form, the CDR3 reads TGTGCCAGCAGCCCTGACAACAGGGGTTCGTTTGAGCAGTTCTTC. This sequence joins TRBV11-1 and TRBJ2-1; 7 bases agree with TRBD1. J gave up 9 bases and V 5 bases, and 13 bases lay outside the gene matches. The CDR3 has 15 residues. Germline-derived CDR1 and CDR2 are SGHAT and FQDESV (reference sequence).

The chain is built from TRBV30 and TRBJ1-5; D gene uncertain. CDR1 is GTSNPN and CDR2 is SVGIG in the germline V gene (reference sequence). V lost 1 base, J lost 4 bases, and 8 bases lay in between. CDR3 length equals 13 residues. CDR3 DNA: TGTGCCTGGAGTGGCGGGGAAAATCAGCCCCAGCATTTT. The encoded protein is CAWSGGENQPQHF.

The rearrangement links TRBV7-2 to TRBJ2-7; D call uncertain. This CDR3 has 13 residues. Per germline, CDR1 SGHTA and CDR2 FQGNSA. V dropped 1 base and J dropped 1 base, with 5 bases sitting between them. The CDR3 here is CASSLGRSYEQYF. CDR3 sequence (DNA): TGTGCCAGCAGCTTAGGCCGATCCTACGAGCAGTACTTC.

V is TRBV30 and J is TRBJ2-4; no clear D gene. The length of the CDR3 is 13 residues. Trimming cost V 3 bases and J 0 bases, with 6 bases left between them. CDR1 is GTSNPN and CDR2 is SVGIG in the germline V gene (reference sequence). CDR3 residues: CAWRVLAKNIQYF. DNA for the CDR3: TGTGCCTGGAGAGTGTTAGCCAAAAACATTCAGTACTTC.

The chain couples TRBV5-4 to TRBJ2-7; 7 nucleotides line up with TRBD1. This CDR3 spans 13 amino acids. CDR1 is SGHNT, CDR2 YYREEE, per germline (reference sequence). With V trimmed by 1 base and J by 4 bases, 2 bases remained unmatched. The CDR3 DNA reads as TGTGCCAGCAGCTTGTGGGACAGTTACGAGCAGTACTTC. Protein sequence: CASSLWDSYEQYF.

This clone was seen a handful of times. The V gene is TRBV7-2, the J gene TRBJ2-7; 8 nucleotides match TRBD1. Germline V CDR1 and CDR2: SGHTA, FQGNSA. V lost 5 bases and J lost 2; bases outside the gene matches: 2. This CDR3 has 13 amino acids. The CDR3 is CASSPTGAYEQYF. CDR3 bases: TGTGCCAGCAGCCCGACAGGGGCCTACGAGCAGTACTTC.

The V and J genes are TRBV4-1 and TRBJ1-3; D might be TRBD1 (5 bases). CDR1 is MGHRA, CDR2 YSYEKL, per germline. Trimming cost V 0 bases and J 1 base, with 13 bases left between them. The CDR3 extends over 17 amino acids. The CDR3 loop is CASSQDPGRLSGNTIYF. The CDR3 region has the DNA TGCGCCAGCAGCCAAGATCCAGGGAGGTTGTCTGGAAACACCATATATTTT.

The chain employs TRBV7-8 and TRBJ1-2; possible D gene TRBD1, 6 bases. The length of the CDR3 is 14 residues. Germline V gives CDR1 SGHVS, CDR2 FQNEAQ. V lost 5 bases and J lost 2, with 12 bases in between. CDR3 nucleotides: TGTGCCAGCAGCCTTGGACAGCGGAACTATGGCTACACCTTC. This gives the protein CASSLGQRNYGYTF.

This clone was seen a handful of times. The rearrangement links TRBV13 to TRBJ2-7; D not resolved. The CDR3 spans 18 residues. The V gene lost 0 bases and the J gene lost 0 bases, with 18 bases spanning the gap. CDR1 and CDR2 from the germline V gene are PRHDT and FYEKMQ (reference sequence). The CDR3 loop reads CASSLGGMEITSSYEQYF. The CDR3 bases are TGTGCCAGCAGCTTAGGGGGCATGGAGATAACGAGCTCCTACGAGCAGTACTTC.

The J gene is TRBJ2-5, the V gene TRBV6-5, with D tentatively TRBD1 (6 bases). Trimming removed 2 bases from V and 4 bases from J, with 14 bases in between. The CDR3 is 15 amino acids. Germline CDR1 and CDR2: MNHEY and SVGAGI. Here the CDR3 reads CASSYGGSLGETQYF. CDR3 in DNA: TGTGCCAGCAGTTACGGGGGCAGCTTGGGAGAGACCCAGTACTTC.

This chain connects TRBV30 to TRBJ1-4, with D hard to call. V was trimmed by 1 base and J by 7 bases, leaving 10 bases between them. Per the germline V gene, CDR1 is GTSNPN and CDR2 is SVGIG (reference sequence). The CDR3 runs to 13 residues. The CDR3 DNA reads as TGTGCCTGGAGTGGAAAGAATGGTGAAAAACTGTTTTTT. It encodes CAWSGKNGEKLFF.

Here the CDR3 reads CASSLQGANQPQHF. CDR3 bases: TGTGCCAGCTCACTACAGGGTGCGAATCAGCCCCAGCATTTT. This chain joins TRBV18 and TRBJ1-5, with a weak D call TRBD1 (6 bases). The CDR3 covers 14 residues. The V gene's germline CDR1 is KGHSH and CDR2 LQKENI. Trimming stripped 4 bases from V and 4 bases from J, with 11 bases between. Full variable domain (outside the CDR3, taken from reference TRBV18 and TRBJ1-5): NAGVMQNPRHLVRRRGQEARLRCSPMKGHSHVYWYRQLPEEGLKFMVYLQKENIIDESGMPKERFSAEFPKEGPSILRIQQVVRGDSAAYFCASSLQGANQPQHFGDGTRLSIL.

This rearrangement joins TRBV4-3 to TRBJ1-5; no clear D. The CDR3 covers 13 residues. Germline V gene data show CDR1 as LGHNA and CDR2 as YSLEER. Trimming left V 0 bases short and J 9 bases short, with 9 bases between. The DNA of the CDR3 is TGCGCCAGCAGCCAAGATCGGACCGGGCCCCAGCATTTT. As protein: CASSQDRTGPQHF.

V usage is TRBV10-3 and J usage is TRBJ2-1; 10 nucleotides agree with TRBD2. CDR1 is ENHRY and CDR2 is SYGVKD in the germline V gene. The CDR3 has 18 amino acids. Unmatched junction bases numbered 7, after V lost 2 bases and J lost 0 bases. Written as DNA, the CDR3 is TGTGCCATCAGTGAGGCTAGCGGGGGCCCCCTCTCCTACAATGAGCAGTTCTTC. Protein sequence: CAISEASGGPLSYNEQFF.

This clone was recorded a few times. The chain has TRBV29-1 and TRBJ2-1; TRBD1 or TRBD2 may be the D gene (6 bases each). The CDR3 is made up of 14 amino acids. Trimming removed 4 bases from V and 8 bases from J, with 18 bases in between. Germline CDR1 reads SQVTM; CDR2 reads ANQGSEA. CDR3 sequence reads: CSVVGGLRMDEQFF. The DNA of the CDR3 is TGCAGCGTTGTTGGGGGGCTGCGAATGGATGAGCAGTTCTTC.